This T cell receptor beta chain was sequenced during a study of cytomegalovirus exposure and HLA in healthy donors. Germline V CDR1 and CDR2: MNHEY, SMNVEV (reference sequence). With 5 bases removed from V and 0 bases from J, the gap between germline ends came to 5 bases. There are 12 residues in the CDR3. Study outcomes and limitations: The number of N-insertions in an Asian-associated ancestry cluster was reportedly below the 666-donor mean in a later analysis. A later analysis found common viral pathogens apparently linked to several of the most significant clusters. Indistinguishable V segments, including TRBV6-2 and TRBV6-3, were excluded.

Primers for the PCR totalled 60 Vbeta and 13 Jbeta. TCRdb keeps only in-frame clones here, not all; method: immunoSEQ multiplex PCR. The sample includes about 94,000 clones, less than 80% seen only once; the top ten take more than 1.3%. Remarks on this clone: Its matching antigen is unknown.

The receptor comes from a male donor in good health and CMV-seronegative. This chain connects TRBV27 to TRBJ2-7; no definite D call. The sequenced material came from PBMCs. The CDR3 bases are TGTGCCAGCAGTCCCAGCTCCTACGAGCAGTACTTC. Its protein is CASSPSSYEQYF.